The clone carrying this T cell receptor beta chain was seen only once. Sequence at one end of the junction differs from germline and may be a read error. This sample was included in a study of blood T cell repertoires in COVID-19. The overall study: The United States, Italy and Spain were the sources of the acute and convalescent COVID-19 samples. Sample material is recorded as cDNA or gDNA derived from T cells, B-cell-depleted T cells, or PBMCs.

Germline V gives CDR1 MNHEY, CDR2 SVGEGT. This CDR3 is 15 amino acids long. TCRdb's copy holds only in-frame clones and misses some; the assay was immunoSEQ multiplex PCR. The sample has 84,000 or so clones, 80% seen once. The clonotype originates from a middle-aged woman with active or convalescent COVID-19. The chain carries TRBV6-2 or TRBV6-3 and TRBJ2-1; D possibly corresponds to TRBD2 (5 bases). Material: peripheral blood. CDR3: CATSVRGSSYNEQFF. The CDR3 region has the DNA TGTGCCACCAGTGTTCGGGGTAGCTCCTACAATGAGCAGTTCTTC.